The rows below give T cell receptor beta chains drawn from one sample of a study of cytomegalovirus exposure and HLA in healthy donors. Assay: immunoSEQ multiplex PCR; the TCRdb copy retains only in-frame clones and omits some. The data hold roughly 160,000 clones, with approximately 70% observed a single time. The sequenced sample was PBMCs. These receptors were obtained from a woman under 30 in good health and CMV-seropositive. Each CDR3 is given with its conserved first and last residue. D genes are given only for firm matches. Only some rows state a clone size, as once, few, many or a class for expanded clones.

D gene	clone size	V gene	J gene	CDR3 DNA	CDR3 protein
TRBD1	few	TRBV27	TRBJ2-4	TGTGCCAGCAGTTTATGGGGACAGGGCCAAAACATTCAGTACTTC	CASSLWGQGQNIQYF
TRBD1	.	TRBV5-1	TRBJ2-3	TGCGCCAGCAGCTCCCCGGACAGGGCTAATCTAGGGACAGATACGCAGTATTTT	CASSSPDRANLGTDTQYF
TRBD2	few	TRBV2	TRBJ2-2	TGTGCCAGCAGAAGTAGCGGGGCGAACACCGGGGAGCTGTTTTTT	CASRSSGANTGELFF
TRBD1	.	TRBV7-9	TRBJ1-2	TGTTCCAGCAGCTCCCCCGACAGGGCCCCTCGAAGCTATGGCTACACCTTC	CSSSSPDRAPRSYGYTF
.	few	TRBV30	TRBJ1-2	TGTGCCTGGAAGGGGCACTATGGCTACACCTTC	CAWKGHYGYTF
.	.	TRBV7-2	TRBJ2-7	TGTGCCAGCAGCTTAAACGGGGTTCCCTCCTACGAGCAGTACTTC	CASSLNGVPSYEQYF
.	.	TRBV30	TRBJ1-6	TGTGCCTGGAGTGTCGGACAGAATTCACCCCTCCACTTT	CAWSVGQNSPLHF
TRBD2	few	TRBV27	TRBJ2-1	TGTGCCAGCAGTTGGGCTAGCGGGGGGGGCAATGAGCAGTTCTTC	CASSWASGGGNEQFF
TRBD1	.	TRBV6-1	TRBJ1-6	TGTGCCAGCACCTTACAGGGGTACGTATCACCCCTCCACTTT	CASTLQGYVSPLHF
.	once	TRBV5-1	TRBJ1-1	TGCGCCAGCAGCCCTCCGGGTTCCCCTTCCCCAAACACTGAAGCTTTCTTT	CASSPPGSPSPNTEAFF
.	.	TRBV19	TRBJ2-7	TGTGCCAGTAGTCAGGGACACCTAACCTACGAGCAGTACTTC	CASSQGHLTYEQYF
TRBD1	.	TRBV6-6	TRBJ2-7	TGTGCCAGCAGTCAAACGACAGGGGGGAACGAGCAGTACTTC	CASSQTTGGNEQYF
.	few	TRBV6-1	TRBJ1-3	TGTGCCAGCGGTGAATGGAGGTCTTCTGGAAACACCATATATTTT	CASGEWRSSGNTIYF
.	.	TRBV9	TRBJ2-7	TGTGCCAGCAGCGTAGGGGGCGGAACCTCCTACGAGCAGTACTTC	CASSVGGGTSYEQYF
.	.	TRBV29-1	TRBJ1-1	TGCAGCGTTGCAGTACAGAACACTGAAGCTTTCTTT	CSVAVQNTEAFF
TRBD1	.	TRBV10-3	TRBJ2-1	TGTGCCATCAGTAAATTGGGACAGGGGGAGGATGAGCAGTTCTTC	CAISKLGQGEDEQFF
.	.	TRBV10-3	TRBJ1-2	TGTGCCATCAGCCCTCTCGTACAGGGACCGGATGGCTACACCTTC	CAISPLVQGPDGYTF
.	.	TRBV30	TRBJ2-4	TGTGCCTGGAGTAAAATAGAGATAGCCAAAAACATTCAGTACTTC	CAWSKIEIAKNIQYF
TRBD1	.	TRBV27	TRBJ1-6	TGTGCCAGCAGTCCGTCAGGACAGGGCGGTTCACCCCTCCACTTT	CASSPSGQGGSPLHF
TRBD1	.	TRBV29-1	TRBJ2-6	TGCAGCGTTTGGGGTGGGACAGAGAACTCTGGGGCCAACGTCCTGACTTTC	CSVWGGTENSGANVLTF
TRBD1	.	TRBV6-4	TRBJ2-7	TGTGCCAGCAGTGACTCGGGGACAGGGGGAGACGAGCAGTACTTC	CASSDSGTGGDEQYF
TRBD1	few	TRBV4-3	TRBJ1-1	TGCGCCAGCAGCCCGCGGACAGGGGCTTTGGACACTGAAGCTTTCTTT	CASSPRTGALDTEAFF
.	.	TRBV7-6	TRBJ1-1	TGTGCCAGCAGCCCGTTGACAGGAAGGAACACTGAAGCTTTCTTT	CASSPLTGRNTEAFF
TRBD2	few	TRBV6-5	TRBJ2-4	TGTGCCAGCAGTTTCTCCAGGGAGGGGAACATTCAGTACTTC	CASSFSREGNIQYF
.	.	TRBV4-1	TRBJ1-1	TGCGCCAGCAGCCCCCTAGAGGGCACTGAAGCTTTCTTT	CASSPLEGTEAFF
TRBD1	few	TRBV25-1	TRBJ2-7	TGTGCCAGCAGTGAAAGGACAGGGGTCTACGAGCAGTACTTC	CASSERTGVYEQYF
.	.	TRBV5-6	TRBJ2-7	TGTGCCAGCACCCTGGCGGCACTAGGAGAGCAGTACTTC	CASTLAALGEQYF
.	.	TRBV18	TRBJ2-3	TGTGCCAGCTCACCGATGGGGGGGCCCCACTTAGATACGCAGTATTTT	CASSPMGGPHLDTQYF
TRBD1	few	TRBV7-9	TRBJ1-1	TGTGCCAGCAGTCAGACAGGGGTTGAAGCTTTCTTT	CASSQTGVEAFF
.	.	TRBV18	TRBJ1-5	TGTGCCAGCTCACCTTCGCAGGATCAGCCCCAGCATTTT	CASSPSQDQPQHF
.	.	TRBV6-6	TRBJ2-3	TGTGCCAGCACCTCACGTAGTGCCCACACAGATACGCAGTATTTT	CASTSRSAHTDTQYF
.	.	TRBV29-1	TRBJ1-5	TGCAGCGTTGGCGCAGGGGCTACTAATCAGCCCCAGCATTTT	CSVGAGATNQPQHF
TRBD1	.	TRBV18	TRBJ2-2	TGTGCCAGCTCACCGGGACAGGGTTTCACCGGGGAGCTGTTTTTT	CASSPGQGFTGELFF
.	.	TRBV18	TRBJ1-5	TGTGCCAGCTCACGATTGGGGGGGGGCGAGCAGCCCCAGCATTTT	CASSRLGGGEQPQHF
.	.	TRBV21-1	TRBJ2-3	TGTGCCAGCAGCGCTCGACAGAGTTTACCCACAGATACGCAGTATTTT	CASSARQSLPTDTQYF
TRBD2	.	TRBV9	TRBJ2-3	TGTGCCAGCAGCGTGAGAGGAGCGGGGGGGCTGGGGGATACGCAGTATTTT	CASSVRGAGGLGDTQYF
.	once	TRBV6-4	TRBJ2-1	TGTGCCAGCAGGTTTGAAGGAGACAATGAGCAGTTCTTC	CASRFEGDNEQFF
.	.	TRBV4-3	TRBJ2-7	TGCGCCAGCAGCCAAGCGGAGTGGGACGAGCAGTACTTC	CASSQAEWDEQYF
TRBD2	.	TRBV5-1	TRBJ2-5	TGCGCCAGCAGCTTGGGGACTAGCGGGGCCCAGACCCAGTACTTC	CASSLGTSGAQTQYF
.	.	TRBV9	TRBJ1-1	TGTGCCAGCAGCTTCACAGGAAACACTGAAGCTTTCTTT	CASSFTGNTEAFF
TRBD1	many	TRBV19	TRBJ1-2	TGTGCCAGTAGTACCGTGGGACAGTTCTATGGCTACACCTTC	CASSTVGQFYGYTF
TRBD1	few	TRBV9	TRBJ1-2	TGTGCCAGCAGCGGACGCGGAAAAAGGACAGGGGGGGACTATGGCTACACCTTC	CASSGRGKRTGGDYGYTF
TRBD1	.	TRBV27	TRBJ1-3	TGTGCCAGCAGCCGACAGGGTGGAAACACCATATATTTT	CASSRQGGNTIYF
.	.	TRBV12-5	TRBJ1-2	TGTGCTAGTGGTTCTTTTAGAGGCTACACCTTC	CASGSFRGYTF
.	once	TRBV18	TRBJ1-4	TGTGCCAGCTCACCACCTTCTGCAACTAATGAAAAACTGTTTTTT	CASSPPSATNEKLFF
TRBD2	.	TRBV10-3	TRBJ2-5	TGTGCCATCAGTCCTACGGGGGGTGAGACCCAGTACTTC	CAISPTGGETQYF
.	once	TRBV5-5	TRBJ1-6	TGTGCCAGCAGCTTGATAATCGGGAATTCACCCCTCCACTTT	CASSLIIGNSPLHF
TRBD1	.	TRBV18	TRBJ1-6	TGTGCCAGCTCACCGGACAGGGGGAATTCACCCCCCCACTTT	CASSPDRGNSPPHF
TRBD1	.	TRBV5-6	TRBJ2-7	TGTGCCAGCAGCTTGGGGCAGGGGGCCTACGAGCAGTACTTC	CASSLGQGAYEQYF
.	.	TRBV4-3	TRBJ2-7	TGCGCCAGCAGCCGGACACTAGCTACCTACGAGCAGTACTTC	CASSRTLATYEQYF
.	.	TRBV4-3	TRBJ1-5	TGCGCCAGCAGCCAAAAAGTAGGGGGAAATCAGCCCCAGCATTTT	CASSQKVGGNQPQHF
TRBD1	.	TRBV5-6	TRBJ1-1	TGTGCCAGCAGCCTAACAGGGGGCTTAGAAGCTTTCTTT	CASSLTGGLEAFF
TRBD1	.	TRBV7-2	TRBJ1-2	TGTGCCAGCAGCCCCACCAGCCGGGGACAGGGTATTTGGGGCTACACCTTC	CASSPTSRGQGIWGYTF
.	.	TRBV9	TRBJ2-2	TGTGCCAGCAGCGTAGAAGCTCGAGGCACCGGGGAGCTGTTTTTT	CASSVEARGTGELFF
.	.	TRBV29-1	TRBJ1-2	TGCAGCGTTGCGTTAGCGGACGGCAATTTCTATGGCTACACCTTC	CSVALADGNFYGYTF
.	.	TRBV11-2	TRBJ2-7	TGTGCCAGCAGCTCAATTGGAGGGTACGACTACGGCGAGCAGTACTTC	CASSSIGGYDYGEQYF
.	.	TRBV27	TRBJ2-7	TGTGCCAGCATCCACAGCTCTACATACGAGCAGTACTTC	CASIHSSTYEQYF